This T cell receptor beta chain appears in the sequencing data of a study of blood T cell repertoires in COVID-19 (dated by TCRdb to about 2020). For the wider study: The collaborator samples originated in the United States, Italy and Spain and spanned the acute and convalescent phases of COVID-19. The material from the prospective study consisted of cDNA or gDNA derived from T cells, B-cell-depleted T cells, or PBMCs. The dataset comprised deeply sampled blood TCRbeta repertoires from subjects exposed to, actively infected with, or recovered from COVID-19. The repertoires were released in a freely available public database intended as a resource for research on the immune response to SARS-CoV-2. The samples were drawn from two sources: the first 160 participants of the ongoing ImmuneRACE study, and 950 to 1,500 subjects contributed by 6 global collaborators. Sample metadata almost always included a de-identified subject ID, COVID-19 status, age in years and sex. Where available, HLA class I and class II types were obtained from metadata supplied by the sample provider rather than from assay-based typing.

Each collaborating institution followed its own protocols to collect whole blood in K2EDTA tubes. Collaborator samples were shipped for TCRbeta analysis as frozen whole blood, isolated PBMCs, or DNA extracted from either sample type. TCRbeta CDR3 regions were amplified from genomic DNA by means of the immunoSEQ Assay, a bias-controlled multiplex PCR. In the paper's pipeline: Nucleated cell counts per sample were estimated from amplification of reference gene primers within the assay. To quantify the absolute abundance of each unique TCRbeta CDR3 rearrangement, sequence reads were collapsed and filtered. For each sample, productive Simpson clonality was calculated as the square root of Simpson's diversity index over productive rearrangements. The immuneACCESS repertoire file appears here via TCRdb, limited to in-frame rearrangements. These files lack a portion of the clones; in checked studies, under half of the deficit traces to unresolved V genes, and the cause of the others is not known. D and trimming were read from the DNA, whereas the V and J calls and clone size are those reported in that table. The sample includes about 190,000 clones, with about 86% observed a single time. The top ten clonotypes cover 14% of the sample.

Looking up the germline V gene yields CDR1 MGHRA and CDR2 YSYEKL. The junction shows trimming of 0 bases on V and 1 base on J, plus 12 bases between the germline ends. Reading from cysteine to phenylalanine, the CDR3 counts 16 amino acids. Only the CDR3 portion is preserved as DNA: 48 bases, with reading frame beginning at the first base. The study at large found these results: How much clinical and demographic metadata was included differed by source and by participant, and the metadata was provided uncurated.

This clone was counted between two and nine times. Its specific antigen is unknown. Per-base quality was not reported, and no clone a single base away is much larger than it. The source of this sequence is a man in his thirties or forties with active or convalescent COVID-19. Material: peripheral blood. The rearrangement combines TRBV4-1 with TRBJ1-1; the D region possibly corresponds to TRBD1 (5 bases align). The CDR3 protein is CASSQDHQGTNTEAFF. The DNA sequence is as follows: TGCGCCAGCAGCCAAGATCACCAGGGAACGAACACTGAAGCTTTCTTT.